The 19 T cell receptor beta chains presented below share a single source sample, sequenced in a study of cytomegalovirus exposure and HLA in healthy donors. The study ran its PCR with 60 Vbeta and 13 Jbeta primers. Sequencing was performed with immunoSEQ multiplex PCR; in TCRdb, only in-frame clones are kept and a portion is missing. This sample has some 160,000 clones, with around 72% found just once. Specimen: PBMCs. The receptor source for this set is a woman between 35 and 50 years old in good health and CMV-seropositive.

This chain uses TRBV27 with TRBJ2-5, with D unresolved. Germline values: CDR1 MNHEY, CDR2 SMNVEV (reference sequence). V lost 5 bases, J lost 2 bases, and 9 bases lay in between. The CDR3 covers 13 residues. The CDR3 is CASSPHGQETQYF. The DNA for the CDR3 is TGTGCCAGCAGTCCGCACGGGCAAGAGACCCAGTACTTC.

The chain recombines TRBV4-3 with TRBJ1-1; tentative D call: TRBD1 (6 bases). V gave up 3 bases and J gave up 1 base, with 6 bases separating them. The V gene's germline CDR1 is LGHNA and CDR2 YSLEER. The CDR3 runs 13 residues. Here the CDR3 reads CASSQTGNTEAFF. The CDR3 bases are TGCGCCAGCAGCCAGACAGGGAACACTGAAGCTTTCTTT.

The chain uses TRBV19 and TRBJ2-3; TRBD2 might be the D (6 bases). The CDR3 length is 17 residues. The V and J ends lost 5 bases and 3 bases respectively, with 21 bases between them. Looked up from germline, CDR1 is LNHDA and CDR2 is SQIVND (reference sequence). The DNA for the CDR3 is TGTGCCAGTAGTCCACGACCTGGGCTGGGGGGAACAGATACGCAGTATTTT. It is translated as CASSPRPGLGGTDTQYF.

V usage is TRBV7-2 and J usage is TRBJ1-6, with TRBD1 identical over 8 bases. J gave up 7 bases and V 5 bases, and 4 bases lay outside the gene matches. The CDR3 is 14 amino acids. CDR1 SGHTA and CDR2 FQGNSA come from the germline V gene. The CDR3 DNA reads as TGTGCCAGCAGCCGCGGGGACAGGAATTCACCCCTCCACTTT. It encodes CASSRGDRNSPLHF. Complete variable domain (other parts from reference TRBV7-2 and TRBJ1-6): GAGVSQSPSNKVTEKGKDVELRCDPISGHTALYWYRQSLGQGLEFLIYFQGNSAPDKSGLPSDRFSAERTGGSVSTLTIQRTQQEDSAVYLCASSRGDRNSPLHFGNGTRLTVT.

The sample holds a few counts of this clone. The chain recombines TRBV7-8 with TRBJ2-3; the D gene is possibly TRBD2 (5 bases). V was cut by 5 bases and J by 2 bases, with 14 bases left in between. CDR1 and CDR2 from the germline V gene are SGHVS and FQNEAQ. CDR3 size: 15 residues. The CDR3 nucleotides read TGTGCCAGCAGCCCAAAGAGGGTTGACACAGATACGCAGTATTTT. Translating it yields CASSPKRVDTDTQYF.

As to this clone: The junction shows a germline mismatch at one end, possibly a read error. The chain links TRBV6-5 to TRBJ2-7; D unclear. The CDR3 covers 13 residues. CDR1 is MNHEY, CDR2 SVGAGI, per germline. The CDR3 spells CASSDSSLRGQYF. CDR3 sequence (DNA): TGTGCCAGCAGTGACTCCAGCCTACGAGGGCAGTACTTC.

The DNA for the CDR3 is TGTGCCAGCAGCCGAGTCTGCGTCGGGGGTAATTCACCCCTCCACTTT. The encoded protein is CASSRVCVGGNSPLHF. The rearrangement joins TRBV21-1 to TRBJ1-6. TRBV21-1 is a recognized pseudogene. This CDR3 comprises 16 residues.

CDR3 DNA sequence: TGTGCCAGCAGCTTAACTGGGACAGACTACGAGCAGTACTTC. It yields the protein CASSLTGTDYEQYF. The genes are TRBV7-6 and TRBJ2-7, with 7 bases identical to TRBD1. The CDR3 contains 14 residues. The ends lost 2 bases at V and 3 bases at J; junction bases unmatched: 4. Germline CDR1 is SGHVS and CDR2 is FNYEAQ.

V usage is TRBV4-2 and J usage is TRBJ2-5; 10 nucleotides match TRBD2. Trimming at V came to 0 bases and at J to 7 bases, leaving 11 bases not matched to a gene. This CDR3 contains 17 residues. The germline gives CDR1 LGHNA, CDR2 YNFKEQ. CDR3 region: CASSQDGVAGGAVTQYF. CDR3 sequence (DNA): TGTGCCAGCAGCCAAGATGGCGTAGCGGGGGGCGCTGTGACCCAGTACTTC.

V usage is TRBV7-2 and J usage is TRBJ1-1, with 9 nucleotides matching TRBD1. Germline V gene data show CDR1 as SGHTA and CDR2 as FQGNSA. The CDR3 runs to 15 residues. Losses at the gene ends were 4 bases for V and 3 bases for J; bases not matched to a gene: 6. Here the CDR3 reads CASSYAGTGYTEAFF. In DNA, the CDR3 is TGTGCCAGCAGCTACGCCGGGACAGGGTACACTGAAGCTTTCTTT.

In its sample, this clone was seen once. The chain links TRBV19 to TRBJ2-1; unclear D gene. The CDR3 is 14 residues long. Germline CDR1 and CDR2: LNHDA and SQIVND (reference sequence). The V and J ends lost 3 bases and 7 bases respectively, with 13 bases between them. DNA of the CDR3: TGTGCCAGTAGTATTCGACGGTCCGGGAATGAGCAGTTCTTC. It encodes CASSIRRSGNEQFF.

V gene TRBV15 combines with J gene TRBJ2-7; D is possibly TRBD1 (6 bases). Trimming left V 0 bases short and J 1 base short, with 10 bases between. CDR3 length: 15 amino acids. Looked up from germline, CDR1 is LNHNV and CDR2 is YYDKDF (reference sequence). The CDR3 sequence: CATSREVDRSYEQYF. CDR3 DNA sequence: TGTGCCACCAGCAGAGAGGTTGACAGGTCCTACGAGCAGTACTTC. The whole variable domain, filled in from reference TRBV15 and TRBJ2-7, reads DAMVIQNPRYQVTQFGKPVTLSCSQTLNHNVMYWYQQKSSQAPKLLFHYYDKDFNNEADTPDNFQSRRPNTSFCFLDIRSPGLGDTAMYLCATSREVDRSYEQYFGPGTRLTVT.

The chain is built from TRBV5-4 and TRBJ2-3; 10 bases match TRBD2. J gave up 8 bases and V 4 bases, and 13 bases lay outside the gene matches. The V gene's germline CDR1 is SGHNT and CDR2 YYREEE (reference sequence). The CDR3 extends over 16 amino acids. In DNA, the CDR3 is TGTGCCAGCAGCCCTAAAATAGCGGGGGGACTAACTACGCAGTATTTT. It translates to CASSPKIAGGLTTQYF.

This chain connects TRBV5-1 to TRBJ2-7, with a possible D match to TRBD1 (6 bases). This CDR3 comprises 14 residues. V was trimmed by 3 bases and J by 7 bases, leaving 17 bases between them. CDR1 is SGHRS, CDR2 YFSETQ, per germline. The CDR3 is CASSSTQGFGEQYF. CDR3 coding DNA: TGCGCCAGCAGCTCGACGCAGGGGTTCGGGGAGCAGTACTTC.

This clone was detected only once. V is TRBV5-5 and J is TRBJ2-2; 8 bases are shared with TRBD1. Germline values: CDR1 SGHKS, CDR2 YYEKEE (reference sequence). With V trimmed by 4 bases and J by 1 base, 3 bases remained unmatched. This CDR3 comprises 15 residues. The CDR3 region has the DNA TGTGCCAGCAGCCTGACAGGGGTGAACACCGGGGAGCTGTTTTTT. It translates to CASSLTGVNTGELFF.

The chain has TRBV25-1 and TRBJ2-7; D is perhaps TRBD2 (6 bases). V shed 4 bases and J shed 6 bases, with 13 bases lying between them. Germline CDR1 reads MGHDK; CDR2 reads SYGVNS. CDR3 size: 13 residues. The CDR3 spells CASSGGLFSEQYF. CDR3 coding DNA: TGTGCCAGCAGTGGGGGACTCTTCTCCGAGCAGTACTTC.

CDR3 amino acids: CASMPPDRILRQFF. For the CDR3, the DNA is TGTGCCAGCATGCCTCCTGACAGAATCCTCCGCCAGTTCTTC. The genes are TRBV6-4 and TRBJ2-1; D is perhaps TRBD1 (5 bases). Germline V gene data show CDR1 as MRHNA and CDR2 as SNTAGT. V lost 7 bases to trimming and J lost 13 bases, with 23 bases between them. This CDR3 is built from 14 residues.

The gene calls are TRBV7-8 and TRBJ2-7; the D is unclear. Germline CDR1 and CDR2: SGHVS and FQNEAQ. The CDR3 consists of 14 residues. Trimming removed 4 bases at V and 12 bases at J, with 22 bases between. CDR3 amino acids: CASSSIEPREPLYF. CDR3 bases: TGTGCCAGCAGCTCAATCGAGCCTCGCGAGCCTTTGTACTTC.

The genes are TRBV28 and TRBJ1-1; D not resolved. Per germline, CDR1 MDHEN and CDR2 SYDVKM. The germline V and J ends were trimmed by 2 bases and 5 bases, with 9 bases remaining between them. CDR3 length: 13 amino acids. The CDR3 nucleotides are TGTGCCAGCAGTTTACGGAGAGGTACTGAAGCTTTCTTT. Translation gives CASSLRRGTEAFF.